This T cell receptor beta chain derives from a study of T cells in localized non-small cell lung cancer (dated by TCRdb to the early 2020s). In terms of the full investigation: The study analyzed T cell repertoires of roughly 220 early-stage NSCLC patients, comparing tumors and uninvolved tumor-adjacent lungs. The mean age of the NSCLC patients was about 62 years, with about 120 men and approximately 100 women. The cohort comprised roughly 240 treatment-naïve NSCLC patients with resected, localized lung tumors. The research as a whole found: Higher T cell density in blood was associated with longer overall survival, whereas higher clonality in adjacent lung was associated with shorter survival. Of the top 100 tumor clones, a median of about 53 were detected in paired uninvolved adjacent lung; over 25 were also among that lung's top 100. Because of the exploratory design, TCR variables were selected using unadjusted p-values without false-discovery rate correction. Uninvolved tumor-adjacent lung showed the highest T cell clonality, higher than tumor, which suggests more focused antigenic responses in the adjacent lung. Because multi-region tumor sequencing was not performed, intratumor heterogeneity could not be ruled out.

TCR beta CDR3 regions were sequenced from DNA using the immunoSEQ Assay. As for the authors' bioinformatics: T cell density was computed as TCR beta template counts normalized to usable DNA estimated by amplifying housekeeping genes. Using the preseqR package, richness was estimated by extrapolating to 120,000 templates for tissue samples and 400,000 templates for PBMC samples. Clonality was calculated as one minus Pielou's evenness. To identify tissue-enriched TCRs, differential abundance testing was run on productive amino-acid clonotypes with a minimum total count of 5 and an alpha of 0.1. The Jaccard Index and the Morisita Overlap Index were used to quantify repertoire overlap between compartments. GLIPH grouped TCR beta CDR3s together with public tetramer-defined viral CDR3s, and a viral motif had to include at least three viral sequences and also show V-gene enrichment. The immuneACCESS repertoire file appears here via TCRdb, limited to in-frame rearrangements. These files lack a portion of the clones; in checked studies, under half of the deficit traces to unresolved V genes, and the cause of the others is not known. V and J calls and clone size are given by that table; D and trimming were obtained from the DNA. The sample data list 990 or so clones, and around 39% of these were observed just once. The ten top clones hold 9.5% to 15% of the sample.

This clone was detected only once. The antigen it binds to is not known. No clone much larger than this one lies a single base away; base qualities are absent. At diagnosis, peripheral blood, uninvolved tumor-adjacent lung and tumor were collected and were preserved as a mix of fresh-frozen and FFPE material. The specimen was lung tumor tissue, collected before any cancer treatment. This clonotype originated in a man aged 35 to 69 with stage I lung adenocarcinoma.

The CDR3 corresponds to CASRGGTYEQYF. The sequence in DNA is TGTGCCAGCCGGGGGGGAACCTACGAGCAGTACTTC. The chain is assembled from TRBV28 and TRBJ2-7, with 8 bases aligning to TRBD2. The CDR3 contains 12 residues, cysteine and phenylalanine counted. Kept here is only the CDR3 DNA, which spans 36 bases and is read in frame from base 1. Here V drops 8 bases and J drops 2 bases, and the junction holds 2 bases not matched to any gene. Looking up the germline V gene yields CDR1 MDHEN and CDR2 SYDVKM. The CDR3, completed at both ends by the reference TRBV28 and TRBJ2-7 genes, gives the full variable domain DVKVTQSSRYLVKRTGEKVFLECVQDMDHENMFWYRQDPGLGLRLIYFSYDVKMKEKGDIPEGYSVSREKKERFSLILESASTNQTSMYLCASRGGTYEQYFGPGTRLTVT.